This T cell receptor (beta chain) was identified in a study of CD8 T cells in ankylosing spondylitis. Germline V gene data show CDR1 as SGHVS and CDR2 as FQNEAQ. CDR3 length: 17 residues. Trimming cost V 2 bases and J 2 bases; bases outside gene matches: 9. TCRdb re-analysed the 5' RACE reads in MiXCR, keeping a single row per CDR3 protein. The table includes 230,000 or so distinct CDR3 sequences, approximately 20% detected once. Findings of the study overall: Previous work reported some of these motif variants in the synovial fluid and blood of reactive arthritis. One TCR beta motif, made up of seven to nine highly homologous variants, appeared characteristic of ankylosing spondylitis blood. Reportedly, disease-linked clones are significantly enriched in ankylosing spondylitis patients' matched synovial fluid. CD8+ cells made up the disease-linked clones, which were relatively rare in peripheral blood.

To note about this clonotype: Antigen unknown.

Source material: blood, either unsorted or a sorted T cell fraction (not recorded which). This receptor was obtained from a male donor with ankylosing spondylitis or in good health (not recorded which). The chain carries TRBV7-8 and TRBJ2-3, with 8 bases aligning to TRBD1. The DNA for the CDR3 is TGTGCCAGCAGCTTACCGAGCAGGGGGCCGAACACAGATACGCAGTATTTT. This sequence encodes CASSLPSRGPNTDTQYF. Looking up the rest from reference TRBV7-8 and TRBJ2-3 gives the full variable domain: GAGVSQSPRYKVAKRGQDVALRCDPISGHVSLFWYQQALGQGPEFLTYFQNEAQLDKSGLPSDRFFAERPEGSVSTLKIQRTQQEDSAVYLCASSLPSRGPNTDTQYFGPGTRLTVL.